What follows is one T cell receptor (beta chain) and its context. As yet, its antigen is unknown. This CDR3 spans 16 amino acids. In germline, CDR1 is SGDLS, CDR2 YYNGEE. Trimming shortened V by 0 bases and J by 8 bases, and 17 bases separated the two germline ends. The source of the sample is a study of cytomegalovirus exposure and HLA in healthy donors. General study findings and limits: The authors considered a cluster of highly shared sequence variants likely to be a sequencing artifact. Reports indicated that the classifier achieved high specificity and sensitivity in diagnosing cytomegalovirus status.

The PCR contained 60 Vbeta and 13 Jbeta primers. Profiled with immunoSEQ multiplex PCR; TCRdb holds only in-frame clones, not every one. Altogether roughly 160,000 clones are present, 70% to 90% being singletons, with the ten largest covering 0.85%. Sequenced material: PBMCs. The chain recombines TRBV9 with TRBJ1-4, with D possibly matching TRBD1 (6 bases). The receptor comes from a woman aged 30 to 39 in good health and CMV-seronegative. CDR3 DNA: TGTGCCAGCAGCGTAGGAACGGACAGCCGGCGGGAAAAACTGTTTTTT. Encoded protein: CASSVGTDSRREKLFF. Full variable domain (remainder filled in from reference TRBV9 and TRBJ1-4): DSGVTQTPKHLITATGQRVTLRCSPRSGDLSVYWYQQSLDQGLQFLIQYYNGEERAKGNILERFSAQQFPDLHSELNLSSLELGDSALYFCASSVGTDSRREKLFFGSGTQLSVL.